This TCR beta chain emerged from a study of OX40 agonist ivuxolimab in advanced cancers. Study details: With ivuxolimab, an agonistic anti-OX40 (CD134) antibody, patients were treated.

The germline V gene has CDR1 MNHEY and CDR2 SMNVEV (reference sequence). V dropped 8 bases and J dropped 5; count of bases not matched to a gene: 7. This CDR3 comprises 14 residues. TCRdb keeps only in-frame clones here, not all; method: immunoSEQ multiplex PCR. This repertoire shows over 55,000 clones, more than 75% found once; its top ten account for around 8.2%. Points from the study as a whole: Compared with CD4+, CD8+ T cells on average had more expanded clones.

As to this clone: Antigen: not known.

The TCR comes from an adult with an advanced solid tumor such as melanoma, head and neck, liver or kidney cancer. This rearrangement joins TRBV27 to TRBJ1-5, with 9 bases fitting TRBD1. Specimen: CD4+ or CD8+ T cells sorted from blood, collected in a trial of the OX40 agonist ivuxolimab. CDR3 in DNA: TGTGCCAGCTCCCGGGACAGGGATTATCAGCCCCAGCATTTT. Amino acids: CASSRDRDYQPQHF.